The rows below give T cell receptor beta chains drawn from one sample of a study of cytomegalovirus exposure and HLA in healthy donors. Sequenced by immunoSEQ multiplex PCR; TCRdb stores in-frame clones only, minus some. The table has about 130,000 clones, approximately 91% seen once. Sequencing was performed on PBMCs. These receptors all come from a woman aged 18-29 years in good health and CMV-seronegative. The CDR3 runs from the conserved cysteine through the conserved F or W. Each record gives: clone size, J gene, V gene, D gene, CDR3 protein, CDR3 DNA. A D gene is named only where the DNA matches it firmly. Clone size is stated in some rows and not others, as once, few, many or a class when expanded.

size: once
J: TRBJ1-3
V: TRBV5-6
D: NA
CDR3: CASRSRQASGNTIYF
DNA: TGTGCCAGCAGGAGTAGACAGGCCTCTGGAAACACCATATATTTT

size: NA
J: TRBJ2-3
V: TRBV11-3
D: NA
CDR3: CASSLVRSADTQYF
DNA: TGTGCCAGCAGCTTAGTCCGGAGTGCGGATACGCAGTATTTT

size: NA
J: TRBJ2-7
V: TRBV27
D: NA
CDR3: CASSLSGLHSYEQYF
DNA: TGTGCCAGCAGTTTATCGGGACTGCACTCCTACGAGCAGTACTTC

size: NA
J: TRBJ1-4
V: TRBV29-1
D: TRBD1
CDR3: CSVLGTGKDEKLFF
DNA: TGCAGCGTACTCGGGACAGGGAAGGATGAAAAACTGTTTTTT

size: NA
J: TRBJ1-2
V: TRBV19
D: NA
CDR3: CASSIAGYGYTF
DNA: TGTGCCAGTAGTATAGCCGGGTATGGCTACACCTTC

size: NA
J: TRBJ2-1
V: TRBV9
D: TRBD2
CDR3: CASSPGLAGYNEQFF
DNA: TGTGCCAGCAGCCCGGGACTAGCGGGGTACAATGAGCAGTTCTTC

size: NA
J: TRBJ2-5
V: TRBV6-5
D: TRBD2
CDR3: CASSYSGGGAETQYF
DNA: TGTGCCAGCAGTTACTCCGGGGGGGGCGCAGAGACCCAGTACTTC

size: NA
J: TRBJ2-1
V: TRBV7-9
D: NA
CDR3: CASSLVPDRYNEQFF
DNA: TGTGCCAGCAGCTTAGTACCGGACAGATACAATGAGCAGTTCTTC

size: NA
J: TRBJ2-7
V: TRBV7-9
D: NA
CDR3: CASSWDFPYEQYF
DNA: TGTGCCAGCAGCTGGGACTTCCCCTACGAGCAGTACTTC

size: NA
J: TRBJ1-1
V: TRBV19
D: NA
CDR3: CASNMNTEAFF
DNA: TGTGCCAGTAACATGAACACTGAAGCTTTCTTT

size: NA
J: TRBJ2-5
V: TRBV7-6
D: TRBD1
CDR3: CASSLGGQGPQETQYF
DNA: TGTGCCAGCAGCTTAGGGGGACAGGGTCCCCAAGAGACCCAGTACTTC

size: NA
J: TRBJ1-1
V: TRBV2
D: NA
CDR3: CASRLGLLNTEAFF
DNA: TGTGCCAGCAGGTTGGGACTTCTGAACACTGAAGCTTTCTTT

size: NA
J: TRBJ1-4
V: TRBV4-1
D: TRBD1
CDR3: CASSGTGQGNEKLFF
DNA: TGCGCCAGCAGCGGTACCGGACAGGGTAATGAAAAACTGTTTTTT

size: few
J: TRBJ1-3
V: TRBV9
D: TRBD1
CDR3: CASSEDRGGNTIYF
DNA: TGTGCCAGCAGCGAAGACAGGGGTGGAAACACCATATATTTT

size: NA
J: TRBJ2-5
V: TRBV2
D: TRBD2
CDR3: CASSDPAGFRETQYF
DNA: TGTGCCAGCAGTGATCCAGCGGGATTCCGAGAGACCCAGTACTTC

size: NA
J: TRBJ2-1
V: TRBV5-1
D: TRBD1
CDR3: CASSPDRVVNNEQFF
DNA: TGCGCCAGCAGTCCGGACAGGGTGGTCAACAATGAGCAGTTCTTC

size: NA
J: TRBJ2-7
V: TRBV19
D: NA
CDR3: CASMTGGSSYEQYF
DNA: TGTGCCAGTATGACCGGAGGGAGCTCCTACGAGCAGTACTTC

size: once
J: TRBJ2-7
V: TRBV13
D: NA
CDR3: CASRNSQINHEQYF
DNA: TGTGCCAGCCGTAATAGCCAGATTAACCACGAGCAGTACTTC

size: NA
J: TRBJ1-5
V: TRBV6-4
D: NA
CDR3: CASSVQYSNQPQHF
DNA: TGTGCCAGCAGTGTACAATATAGCAATCAGCCCCAGCATTTT

size: NA
J: TRBJ2-7
V: TRBV7-2
D: TRBD2
CDR3: CASSPGGTVYEQYF
DNA: TGTGCCAGCAGCCCGGGGGGGACGGTGTACGAGCAGTACTTC

size: once
J: TRBJ2-5
V: TRBV10-3
D: TRBD2
CDR3: CAIRAGRPGETQYF
DNA: TGTGCCATCAGGGCCGGGAGGCCGGGGGAGACCCAGTACTTC

size: NA
J: TRBJ2-7
V: TRBV28
D: TRBD2
CDR3: CASSTGLAGGPGVHEQYF
DNA: TGTGCCAGCAGTACGGGACTAGCGGGAGGGCCGGGTGTCCACGAGCAGTACTTC

size: NA
J: TRBJ2-1
V: TRBV7-2
D: NA
CDR3: CASSLILTILPYNEQFF
DNA: TGTGCCAGCAGCTTAATCTTGACAATCTTACCTTACAATGAGCAGTTCTTC

size: NA
J: TRBJ2-3
V: TRBV6-5
D: TRBD2
CDR3: CASSGTGGTDTQYF
DNA: TGTGCCTCTTCCGGGACGGGGGGAACAGATACGCAGTATTTT

size: NA
J: TRBJ2-1
V: TRBV5-1
D: TRBD1
CDR3: CASSSGTGGNEQFF
DNA: TGCGCCAGCAGCTCCGGGACAGGGGGCAATGAGCAGTTCTTC

size: NA
J: TRBJ2-3
V: TRBV28
D: TRBD2
CDR3: CASSLVAGVVDTQYF
DNA: TGTGCCAGCAGTTTAGTAGCGGGAGTCGTAGATACGCAGTATTTT

size: NA
J: TRBJ1-1
V: TRBV11-3
D: NA
CDR3: CASSDDTNTEAFF
DNA: TGTGCCAGCAGTGACGACACGAACACTGAAGCTTTCTTT

size: few
J: TRBJ1-1
V: TRBV7-6
D: NA
CDR3: CASSPEVNTEAFF
DNA: TGTGCCAGCAGCCCCGAGGTGAACACTGAAGCTTTCTTT

size: once
J: TRBJ2-1
V: TRBV19
D: TRBD2
CDR3: CASSMGGFDEQFF
DNA: TGTGCCAGTAGTATGGGAGGGTTCGATGAGCAGTTCTTC

size: NA
J: TRBJ2-1
V: TRBV13
D: NA
CDR3: CASSLPGDLSYNEQFF
DNA: TGTGCCAGCAGCCTCCCAGGGGACCTCTCCTACAATGAGCAGTTCTTC

size: once
J: TRBJ1-1
V: TRBV13
D: NA
CDR3: CASTMGANEAFF
DNA: TGTGCCAGCACAATGGGGGCGAATGAAGCTTTCTTT

size: NA
J: TRBJ2-7
V: TRBV4-1
D: TRBD2
CDR3: CASSQERLAGSEQYF
DNA: TGCGCCAGCAGCCAAGAACGACTAGCGGGGAGCGAGCAGTACTTC

size: NA
J: TRBJ2-7
V: TRBV6-5
D: TRBD1
CDR3: CASSFHDRASSYEQYF
DNA: TGTGCCAGCAGTTTCCACGACAGGGCGAGCTCCTACGAGCAGTACTTC

size: NA
J: TRBJ1-3
V: TRBV9
D: NA
CDR3: CASSGSYRVGGNTIYF
DNA: TGTGCCAGCAGCGGAAGCTACAGGGTAGGAGGAAACACCATATATTTT

size: NA
J: TRBJ1-1
V: TRBV7-9
D: TRBD1
CDR3: CASSSGQGGPEAFF
DNA: TGTGCCAGCAGCTCGGGACAGGGAGGTCCTGAAGCTTTCTTT

size: NA
J: TRBJ2-2
V: TRBV29-1
D: NA
CDR3: CSDEGGSFTGELFF
DNA: TGCAGCGACGAAGGAGGGTCTTTTACCGGGGAGCTGTTTTTT

size: NA
J: TRBJ2-3
V: TRBV7-9
D: TRBD2
CDR3: CASSPLAGVVGDTQYF
DNA: TGTGCCAGCAGCCCCCTAGCGGGAGTAGTAGGAGATACGCAGTATTTT

size: NA
J: TRBJ2-7
V: TRBV6-5
D: NA
CDR3: CASSYSVGGYEQYF
DNA: TGTGCCAGCAGTTACTCGGTCGGGGGCTACGAGCAGTACTTC

size: NA
J: TRBJ2-1
V: TRBV5-1
D: TRBD2
CDR3: CASSLGLAAYNEQFF
DNA: TGCGCCAGCAGCTTGGGACTAGCGGCGTACAATGAGCAGTTCTTC

size: few
J: TRBJ2-1
V: TRBV27
D: NA
CDR3: CASSYPAGEQFF
DNA: TGTGCCAGCAGTTACCCGGCGGGTGAGCAGTTCTTC

size: once
J: TRBJ2-2
V: TRBV19
D: NA
CDR3: CASSLKPGELFF
DNA: TGTGCCAGTAGTCTAAAGCCCGGGGAGCTGTTTTTT

size: NA
J: TRBJ1-4
V: TRBV2
D: NA
CDR3: CASRFRATNEKLFF
DNA: TGTGCCAGCCGGTTCCGGGCAACTAATGAAAAACTGTTTTTT

size: few
J: TRBJ1-2
V: TRBV21-1
D: NA
CDR3: CASSNFSGYTF
DNA: TGTGCCAGCAGCAACTTCAGTGGCTACACCTTC

size: NA
J: TRBJ1-1
V: TRBV4-1
D: NA
CDR3: CASSPQGSTEAFF
DNA: TGCGCCAGCAGCCCTCAGGGGAGCACTGAAGCTTTCTTT

size: NA
J: TRBJ2-2
V: TRBV6-1
D: TRBD1
CDR3: CASSVDRGRSGELFF
DNA: TGTGCCAGCAGCGTAGACAGGGGGCGCTCCGGGGAGCTGTTTTTT

size: NA
J: TRBJ1-2
V: TRBV5-5
D: NA
CDR3: CASRAPGQYGYTF
DNA: TGTGCCAGCAGGGCGCCCGGACAGTACGGCTACACCTTC

size: NA
J: TRBJ2-7
V: TRBV6-5
D: TRBD2
CDR3: CASSYSGGRVYEQYF
DNA: TGTGCCAGCAGTTACTCGGGCGGGAGGGTTTACGAGCAGTACTTC

size: few
J: TRBJ2-7
V: TRBV6-1
D: NA
CDR3: CASSTGSQYF
DNA: TGTGCCAGCAGTACAGGGTCGCAGTACTTC

size: NA
J: TRBJ2-1
V: TRBV21-1
D: NA
CDR3: CASSLAGGPGEQFF
DNA: TGTGCCAGCAGCCTAGCGGGAGGGCCTGGTGAGCAGTTCTTC

size: NA
J: TRBJ1-3
V: TRBV27
D: NA
CDR3: CASTPGAGYSGNTIYF
DNA: TGTGCCAGCACCCCAGGGGCAGGGTACTCTGGAAACACCATATATTTT

size: NA
J: TRBJ2-7
V: TRBV2
D: TRBD1
CDR3: CASRDHGQGSYEQYF
DNA: TGTGCCAGCAGAGACCATGGACAGGGATCCTACGAGCAGTACTTC

size: NA
J: TRBJ2-1
V: TRBV9
D: NA
CDR3: CASSTWQDSKFF
DNA: TGTGCCAGCAGTACGTGGCAGGACAGCAAGTTCTTC

size: NA
J: TRBJ2-6
V: TRBV19
D: NA
CDR3: CASSKAQGTSGANVLTF
DNA: TGTGCCAGTAGTAAGGCCCAGGGGACCTCTGGGGCCAACGTCCTGACTTTC

size: NA
J: TRBJ1-2
V: TRBV15
D: TRBD1
CDR3: CATSRTPGTDYGYTF
DNA: TGTGCCACCAGCAGAACTCCCGGGACAGACTATGGCTACACCTTC